The sequence of this TCR beta chain was determined in a study of blood T cell repertoires in COVID-19. The wider study: The United States, Italy and Spain supplied acute and convalescent COVID-19 samples.

Authors' analysis steps: The assay estimated nucleated cells by amplifying reference gene primers. The method was immunoSEQ multiplex PCR; TCRdb's version includes in-frame clones alone and lacks a portion of them. That table supplies the V and J calls and clone size; D and trimming were determined from the DNA. The table shows about 120,000 clones, with approximately 82% occurring only once. The CDR3 spans 13 residues. Germline CDR1 and CDR2: SGHNT and YENEEA. Losses at the gene ends were 5 bases for V and 4 bases for J; bases not matched to a gene: 4. The sequencing sample was made of peripheral blood. The TCR comes from a man aged 25-45 years with acute or convalescent COVID-19. J is TRBJ1-1 and V is TRBV11-3, with 7 positions matching TRBD1. CDR3 nucleotide sequence: TGTGCCAGCAGCCCCACAGGGGCCACTGAAGCTTTCTTT. Protein: CASSPTGATEAFF.